Reported below is one T cell receptor (beta chain). What it binds is unknown. Researchers ran the PCR with 60 Vbeta and 13 Jbeta primers. TCRdb keeps only in-frame clones here, not all; method: immunoSEQ multiplex PCR. The sample lists about 130,000 clones, just under 85% occurring once. The data were obtained in a study of cytomegalovirus exposure and HLA in healthy donors. In the study overall: The early release's HLA-typed donors yielded some 85 million unique TCRs.

Whole-study results and caveats: Most TCR sequences showed up rarely, but some public TCRs showed up in many donors. Highly shared variants forming one cluster were likely a sequencing artifact.

Germline-derived CDR1 and CDR2 are SGHNT and YYREEE (reference sequence). Unmatched junction bases numbered 10, after V lost 6 bases and J lost 2 bases. The CDR3 runs 16 residues. This clonotype was obtained from a boy aged 2 to 10 in good health and CMV-seronegative. Sequencing was done on a sample of PBMCs. The gene calls are TRBV5-4 and TRBJ2-3; 9 bases align to TRBD1. The DNA of the CDR3 is TGTGCCAGCACCTATAGGGTACAGGGGGCCACAGATACGCAGTATTTT. Protein sequence: CASTYRVQGATDTQYF.